Described below is a single T cell receptor beta chain sequence and its context. Participant age was roughly 18 to 100 years, and participants resided in roughly 24 US areas. Cohorts were determined from participant-reported clinical history. These data belong to a study of blood T cell repertoires in COVID-19. Data came from immunoSEQ multiplex PCR; TCRdb stores just in-frame clones and leaves some out. The sample records 140,000 to 150,000 clones, roughly 81% being singletons. There are 16 residues in the CDR3. CDR1 LNHDA and CDR2 SQIVND come from the germline V gene (reference sequence). Trimming removed 2 bases from V and 9 bases from J; junction bases left unmatched: 14.

Specimen: PBMCs or T cells enriched from blood (not recorded which). The chain joins TRBV19 to TRBJ2-5; 8 nucleotides align to TRBD2. This clonotype was sampled from a woman in her forties or fifties with acute COVID-19. The CDR3 protein is CASSISGTRNSGAQYF. For the CDR3, the DNA is TGTGCCAGTAGTATATCTGGGACTAGAAATAGTGGGGCCCAGTACTTC. The full variable domain, with the rest looked up from reference TRBV19 and TRBJ2-5, is DGGITQSPKYLFRKEGQNVTLSCEQNLNHDAMYWYRQDPGQGLRLIYYSQIVNDFQKGDIAEGYSVSREKKESFPLTVTSAQKNPTAFYLCASSISGTRNSGAQYFGPGTRLLVL.